The 3 T cell receptor beta chains listed next were all sequenced from one sample in a study of blood T cell repertoires in COVID-19. This table comes from immunoSEQ multiplex PCR, and its TCRdb copy is limited to in-frame clones, with some not included. Of hundreds of thousands of clones listed, roughly 77% are singletons. The source material was peripheral blood. The receptors stem from a woman aged 80 or older with acute or convalescent COVID-19.

This rearrangement joins TRBV19 to TRBJ1-4, with a possible D match to TRBD1 (6 bases). The germline V and J ends were trimmed by 4 bases and 8 bases, with 11 bases remaining between them. The CDR3 has 13 amino acids. The germline CDR1 and CDR2 sequences are LNHDA and SQIVND (reference sequence). The CDR3 sequence: CASSNRVSEKLFF. The DNA for the CDR3 is TGTGCCAGTAGTAACAGGGTATCGGAAAAACTGTTTTTT.

This clone has a handful of counts. This chain uses TRBV6-5 with TRBJ2-2, with 8 bases lining up with TRBD1. The CDR3 extends over 15 amino acids. J was trimmed by 6 bases and V by 7 bases; bases with no gene match: 10. Germline lookup yields CDR1 MNHEY and CDR2 SVGAGI. CDR3 protein: CASKIPGGWSGELFF. The CDR3, as DNA: TGTGCCAGCAAAATACCAGGGGGCTGGTCCGGGGAGCTGTTTTTT.

There are a few counts of this clone. V and J are TRBV5-1 and TRBJ2-2; 8 positions agree with TRBD1. From germline, CDR1 is SGHRS and CDR2 YFSETQ. This CDR3 region has 14 residues. V was clipped by 4 bases and J by 6 bases; unmatched bases: 5. CDR3 bases: TGCGCCAGCAGCCTACAGGACAGGGCCGGGGAGCTGTTTTTT. Encoded protein: CASSLQDRAGELFF.